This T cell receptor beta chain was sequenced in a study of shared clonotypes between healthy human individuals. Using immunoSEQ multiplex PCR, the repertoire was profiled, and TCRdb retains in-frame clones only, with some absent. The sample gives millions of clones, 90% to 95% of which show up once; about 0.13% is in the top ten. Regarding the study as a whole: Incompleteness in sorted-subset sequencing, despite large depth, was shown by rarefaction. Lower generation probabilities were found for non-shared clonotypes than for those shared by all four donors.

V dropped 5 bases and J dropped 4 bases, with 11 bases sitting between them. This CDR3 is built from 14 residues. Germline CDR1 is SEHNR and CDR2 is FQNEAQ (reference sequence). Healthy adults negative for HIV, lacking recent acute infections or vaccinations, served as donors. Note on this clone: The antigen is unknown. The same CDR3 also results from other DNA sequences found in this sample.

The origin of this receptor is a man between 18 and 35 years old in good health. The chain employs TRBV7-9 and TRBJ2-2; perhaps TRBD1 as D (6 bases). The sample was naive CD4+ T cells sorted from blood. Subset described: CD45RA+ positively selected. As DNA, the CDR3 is TGTGCCAGCAGCCGGGACACCGGCACCGGGGAGCTGTTTTTT. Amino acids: CASSRDTGTGELFF.